The 5 T cell receptor beta chains reported below all come from one sample, sequenced in a study of memory CD4+ T cells and cytomegalovirus serostatus. The sort gate was single viable CD3+CD4+CD8-CD45RO+ cells for memory CD4+ T cells. Here immunoSEQ multiplex PCR was the method, and the copy in TCRdb shows in-frame clones only, minus some. The sample consists of 45,000 to 60,000 clones, 80% to 85% of them appearing once. Sequencing was done on a sample of memory CD4+ T cells from blood. The receptors here all came from an adult in good health and CMV-seropositive.

The rearrangement joins TRBV18 to TRBJ2-5; TRBD1 aligns across 8 bases. J lost 5 bases, V lost 2 bases, and 4 bases had no gene match. This CDR3 is 14 amino acids long. The germline V gene has CDR1 KGHSH and CDR2 LQKENI. The CDR3 DNA sequence: TGTGCCAGCTCACCAGACAGGGGCGGGGAGACCCAGTACTTC. It codes for CASSPDRGGETQYF.

The rearrangement links TRBV7-2 to TRBJ2-3; the match to TRBD1 covers 7 bases. This CDR3 has 14 residues. The germline gives CDR1 SGHTA, CDR2 FQGNSA. The trim removed 5 bases at V and 4 bases at J, leaving 6 bases unmatched. For the CDR3, the DNA is TGTGCCAGCAGCCCAAGACAGGGATCAGATACGCAGTATTTT. Its translation is CASSPRQGSDTQYF.

This clone was detected a few times. The CDR3 here is CASTLRQGKQPQHF. In DNA form, the CDR3 reads TGCGCCAGCACCCTGCGGCAGGGTAAGCAGCCCCAGCATTTT. The rearrangement uses TRBV5-1 and TRBJ1-5; D perhaps matches TRBD1 (5 bases). Between the trimmed V and J ends, which lost 6 bases and 7 bases, there was a span of 17 bases. The CDR3 covers 14 residues. Germline V CDR1 and CDR2: SGHRS, YFSETQ.

The rearrangement links TRBV7-8 to TRBJ1-6; D not certain. Trimming stripped 5 bases from V and 7 bases from J, with 21 bases between. Per germline, CDR1 SGHVS and CDR2 FQNEAQ. The CDR3 sequence is 17 residues long. This CDR3 reads CASSNLSPGGRNSPLHF. The CDR3 DNA sequence: TGTGCCAGCAGCAACCTTTCCCCGGGCGGTCGGAATTCACCCCTCCACTTT. The complete variable domain, with remaining parts taken from reference TRBV7-8 and TRBJ1-6, reads GAGVSQSPRYKVAKRGQDVALRCDPISGHVSLFWYQQALGQGPEFLTYFQNEAQLDKSGLPSDRFFAERPEGSVSTLKIQRTQQEDSAVYLCASSNLSPGGRNSPLHFGNGTRLTVT.

CDR3 in amino acids: CASSQEAWGDSPRQYF. The CDR3 region has the DNA TGCGCCAGCAGCCAAGAAGCTTGGGGGGACAGCCCCAGGCAGTATTTT. This sequence joins TRBV4-1 and TRBJ2-3; weak D call: TRBD1 (7 bases). The CDR3 extends over 16 amino acids. V was clipped by 0 bases and J by 11 bases, with 21 bases between them. Germline assignment: CDR1 MGHRA and CDR2 YSYEKL.